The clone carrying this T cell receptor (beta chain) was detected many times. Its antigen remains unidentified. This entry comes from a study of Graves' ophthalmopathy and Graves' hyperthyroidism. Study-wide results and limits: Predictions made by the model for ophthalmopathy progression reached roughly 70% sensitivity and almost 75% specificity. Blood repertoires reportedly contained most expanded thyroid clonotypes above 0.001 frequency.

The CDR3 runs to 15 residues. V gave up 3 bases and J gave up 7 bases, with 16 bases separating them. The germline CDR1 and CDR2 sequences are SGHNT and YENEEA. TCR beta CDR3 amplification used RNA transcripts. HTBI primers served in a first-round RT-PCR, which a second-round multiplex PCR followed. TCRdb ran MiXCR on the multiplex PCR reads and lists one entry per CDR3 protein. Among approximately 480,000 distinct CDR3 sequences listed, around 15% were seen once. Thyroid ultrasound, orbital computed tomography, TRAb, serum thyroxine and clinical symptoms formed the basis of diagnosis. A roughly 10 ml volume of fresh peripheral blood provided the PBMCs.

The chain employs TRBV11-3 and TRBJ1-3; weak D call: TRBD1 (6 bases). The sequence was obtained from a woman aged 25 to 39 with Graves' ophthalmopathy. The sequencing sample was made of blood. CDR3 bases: TGTGCCAGCAGCTTGGGGACAATACTCGAGAACACCATATATTTT. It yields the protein CASSLGTILENTIYF.